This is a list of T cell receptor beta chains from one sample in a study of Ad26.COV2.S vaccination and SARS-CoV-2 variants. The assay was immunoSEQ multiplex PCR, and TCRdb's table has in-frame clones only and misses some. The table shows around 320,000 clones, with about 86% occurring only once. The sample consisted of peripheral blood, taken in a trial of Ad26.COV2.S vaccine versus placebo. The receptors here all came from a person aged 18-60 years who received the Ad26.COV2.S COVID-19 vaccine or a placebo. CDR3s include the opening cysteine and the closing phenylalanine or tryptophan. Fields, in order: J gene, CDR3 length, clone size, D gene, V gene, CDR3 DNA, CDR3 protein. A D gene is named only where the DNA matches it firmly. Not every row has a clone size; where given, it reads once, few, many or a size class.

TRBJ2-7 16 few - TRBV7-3 TGTGCCAGCAGCTTATCCCCGGACAGTTGCTCCTACGAGCAGTACTTC CASSLSPDSCSYEQYF
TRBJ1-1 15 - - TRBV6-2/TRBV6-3 TGTGCCAGCAGTTACGGGCAGGGATGGAGCACTGAAGCTTTCTTT CASSYGQGWSTEAFF
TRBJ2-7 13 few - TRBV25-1 TGTGCCTCCCAAAGGGGGGGATCCTACGAGCAGTACTTC CASQRGGSYEQYF
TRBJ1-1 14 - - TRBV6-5 TGTGCCAGCAGTTACGGTGGCAGGATGACTGAAGCTTTCTTT CASSYGGRMTEAFF
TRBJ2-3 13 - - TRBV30 TGTGCCTGGAGCCGAGGAGCGGACGATACGCAGTATTTT CAWSRGADDTQYF
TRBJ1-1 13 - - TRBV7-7 TGTGCTAGCAGCCATACTTGGAACACTGAAGCTTTCTTT CASSHTWNTEAFF
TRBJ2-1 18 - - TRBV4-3 TGCGCCAGCAGCCAAGATTTCCCGGGAAGGCAGGCTTTGAATGAGCAGTTCTTC CASSQDFPGRQALNEQFF
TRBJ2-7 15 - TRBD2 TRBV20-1 TGCAGTGCTAGTTTTCCGGCGGGGGGCTCCTACGAGCAGTACTTC CSASFPAGGSYEQYF
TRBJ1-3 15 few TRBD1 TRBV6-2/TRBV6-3 TGTGCCAGCAGTACCGGGACAGACTCTGGAAACACCATATATTTT CASSTGTDSGNTIYF
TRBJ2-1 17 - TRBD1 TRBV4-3 TGCGCCAGCAGCCAAGAGGGGACAGCTCTCTCCTTCAATGAGCAGTTCTTC CASSQEGTALSFNEQFF
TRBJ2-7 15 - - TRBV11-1 TGTGCCAGCAGATACAACCCCCCAGTCCCCTACGAGCAGTACTTC CASRYNPPVPYEQYF
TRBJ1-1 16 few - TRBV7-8 TGTGCCAGCAGCTTAGCTAGGACGGTGATGAACACTGAAGCTTTCTTT CASSLARTVMNTEAFF
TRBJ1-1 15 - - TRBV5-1 TGCGCCAGCAGCTTGATGGGAGGGAGGGACACTGAAGCTTTCTTT CASSLMGGRDTEAFF
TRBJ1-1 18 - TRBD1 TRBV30 TGTGCCTGGAGTGTAGGCGCAGGGGGAGTCCAAAAGAACACTGAAGCTTTCTTT CAWSVGAGGVQKNTEAFF
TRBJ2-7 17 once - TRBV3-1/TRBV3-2 TGTGCCAGCAGCCCTCCTCCCATGTCCGGGGGCTCAATCGAGCAGTACTTC CASSPPPMSGGSIEQYF
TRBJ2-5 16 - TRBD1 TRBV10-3 TGTGCCATCAGTGACCAACCCCGAGGACAGGGGGAGACCCAGTACTTC CAISDQPRGQGETQYF
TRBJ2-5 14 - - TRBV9 TGTGCCAGCAGCGTAGCCCCCTTAGGGGAGACCCAGTACTTC CASSVAPLGETQYF
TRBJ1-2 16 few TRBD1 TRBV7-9 TGTGCCAGCAGCGTGACGTGGGACAGCGATTCCTATGGCTACACCTTC CASSVTWDSDSYGYTF
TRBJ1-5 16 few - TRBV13 TGTGCCAGCAGCTTTCGAGGAAGCTTAAGCAATCAGCCCCAGCATTTT CASSFRGSLSNQPQHF
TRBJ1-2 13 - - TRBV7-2 TGTGCCAGCAGTCCTAAGGGGGGGTATGGCTACACCTTC CASSPKGGYGYTF
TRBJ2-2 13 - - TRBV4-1 TGCGCCAGCAAGAGGTCGGGCACCGGGGAGCTGTTTTTT CASKRSGTGELFF
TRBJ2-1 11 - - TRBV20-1 TGCTCACACACAAGGATCGATGAGCAGTTCTTC CSHTRIDEQFF
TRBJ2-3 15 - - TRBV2 TGTGCCAGCAACGCGGGCCTCCCTCCCGCAGATACGCAGTATTTT CASNAGLPPADTQYF
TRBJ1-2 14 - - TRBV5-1 TGCGCCAGCAGCTTGAACAGGGAGTCAAATGGCTACACCTTC CASSLNRESNGYTF
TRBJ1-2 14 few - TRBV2 TGTGCCAGCAGTGCAGGGAAGGGTAACTATGGCTACACCTTC CASSAGKGNYGYTF
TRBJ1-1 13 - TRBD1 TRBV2 TGTGCCAGCAGCGGACAGGTGAACACTGAAGCTTTCTTT CASSGQVNTEAFF
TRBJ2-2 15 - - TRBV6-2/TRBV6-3 TGTGCCAGCAGTTACGAAAAGGGGAGCACCGGGGAGCTGTTTTTT CASSYEKGSTGELFF
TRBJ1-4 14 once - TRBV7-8 TGTGCCAGCAGCTCGATAGAAATAAATGAAAAACTGTTTTTT CASSSIEINEKLFF
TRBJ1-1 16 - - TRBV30 TGTGCCTGGAGTGTAGGAGGGACGATCCTGAACACTGAAGCTTTCTTT CAWSVGGTILNTEAFF
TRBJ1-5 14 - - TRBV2 TGTGCCAGCAGTCTCCCGGTCTCCAATCAGCCCCAGCATTTT CASSLPVSNQPQHF
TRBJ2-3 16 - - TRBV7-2 TGTGCCAGCAGCTTAGTGATGGCAGGAGGGACAGATACGCAGTATTTT CASSLVMAGGTDTQYF
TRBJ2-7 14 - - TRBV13 TGTGCCAGCAGCTTGGGCCACGGATCCTACGAGCAGTACTTC CASSLGHGSYEQYF
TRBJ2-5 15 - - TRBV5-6 TGTGCCAGCAGCTTGCGGCGGGGATATGGGGAGACCCAGTACTTC CASSLRRGYGETQYF
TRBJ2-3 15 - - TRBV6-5 TGTGCCAGCACCAGGGGGACTAAGGGTACAGATACGCAGTATTTT CASTRGTKGTDTQYF
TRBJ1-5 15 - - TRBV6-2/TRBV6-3 TGTGCCAGCAGTTCCCGGACAGTTAGCAATCAGCCCCAGCATTTT CASSSRTVSNQPQHF
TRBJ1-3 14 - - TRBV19 TGTGCCAGTACTCCAGAAGTTATCGGAAACACCATATATTTT CASTPEVIGNTIYF
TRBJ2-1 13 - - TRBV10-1 TGCGCCACCAGCCGAGGGGGTAACAATGAGCAGTTCTTC CATSRGGNNEQFF
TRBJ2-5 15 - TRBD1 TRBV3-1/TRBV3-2 TGTGCCAGCAGCCCCCGACAGGGGGAGGGAGAGACCCAGTACTTC CASSPRQGEGETQYF
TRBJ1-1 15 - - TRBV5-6 TGTGCCAGCAGCTGGGGGGCTGTGGGGAACACTGAAGCTTTCTTT CASSWGAVGNTEAFF
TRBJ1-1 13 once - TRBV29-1 TGCAGCGTTGCCCAGGGAATTCTTACTGAAGCTTTCTTT CSVAQGILTEAFF
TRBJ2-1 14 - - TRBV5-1 TGCGCCAGCAGCTTAGGGGCGAGCTACAATGAGCAGTTCTTC CASSLGASYNEQFF
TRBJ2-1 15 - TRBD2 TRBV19 TGTGCCAGTCACGAGGGCGAGCGGGGCTACAATGAGCAGTTCTTC CASHEGERGYNEQFF
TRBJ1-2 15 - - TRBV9 TGTGCCAGCAGCGTGAGACAAGATCCAGTCTATGGCTACACCTTC CASSVRQDPVYGYTF
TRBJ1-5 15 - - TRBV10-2 TGCGCCAGCAGTGAGTCGTCGCAGGGCAATCAGCCCCAGCATTTT CASSESSQGNQPQHF
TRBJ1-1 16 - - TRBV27 TGTGCCAGCAGTTTTTACAAAGGAGGGAGGAACACTGAAGCTTTCTTT CASSFYKGGRNTEAFF
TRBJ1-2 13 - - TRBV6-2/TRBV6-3 TGTGCCAGCAGCAGAGGGGGGAACTATGGCTACACCTTC CASSRGGNYGYTF
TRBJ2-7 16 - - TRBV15 TGTGCCACCAGTCTCTCACGGACGTCTCCCCCTAATATGCAGTACTTC CATSLSRTSPPNMQYF
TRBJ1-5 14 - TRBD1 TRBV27 TGTGCCAGCAGTCTACAGGGGAACAATCAGCCCCAGCATTTT CASSLQGNNQPQHF
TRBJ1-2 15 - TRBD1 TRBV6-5 TGTGCCAGCAGAACCCGGACAGGAGTTAACTATGGCTACACCTTC CASRTRTGVNYGYTF
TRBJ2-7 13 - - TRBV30 TGTGCCTGGAGTGTACAAGGGGCCGGCGGGCAGTACTTC CAWSVQGAGGQYF
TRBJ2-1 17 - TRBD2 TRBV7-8 TGTGCCAGCAGCTTAGGGGTACTAGCGGGGGGCGTCGATGAGCAGTTCTTC CASSLGVLAGGVDEQFF
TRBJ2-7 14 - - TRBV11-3 TGTGCCAGCAGCTTAGGCAGGGGCGATGACGAGCAGTACTTC CASSLGRGDDEQYF
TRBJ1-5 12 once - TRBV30 TGTGCCTGGAGTGGTGGGACTCAGCCCCAGCATTTT CAWSGGTQPQHF
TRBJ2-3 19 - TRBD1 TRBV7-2 TGTGCCAGCAGCTTAGCGACCGGACAGGGGGCAGGGAGAACAGATACGCAGTATTTT CASSLATGQGAGRTDTQYF
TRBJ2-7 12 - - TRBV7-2 TGTGCCAGCAGCTTAGGAGCGGCCGAGCAGTACTTC CASSLGAAEQYF
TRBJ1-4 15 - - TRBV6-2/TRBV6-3 TGTGCCAGCAGTTGGAATTGGTGGGCTAATGAAAAACTGTTTTTT CASSWNWWANEKLFF
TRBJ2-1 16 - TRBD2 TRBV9 TGTGCCAGCAGCGAGACTAGCGGGCCCGCCTACAATGAGCAGTTCTTC CASSETSGPAYNEQFF
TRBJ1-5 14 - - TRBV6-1 TGTGCCAGCAGTGAAATGGGGGGGGGTCAGCCCCAGCATTTT CASSEMGGGQPQHF
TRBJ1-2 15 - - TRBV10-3 TGTGCCACCTCGACCGGGACCGAACTAAACTATGGCTACACCTTC CATSTGTELNYGYTF